This T cell receptor beta chain was captured in a study of cytomegalovirus exposure and HLA in healthy donors. Across the whole study: The same platform was used for the approximately 120 validation repertoires as for the approximately 630 first-cohort repertoires, as reported in a later analysis.

Trimming took 6 bases from V and 0 from J; bases not matched to a gene: 2. In germline, CDR1 is MNHEY, CDR2 SVGAGI. The CDR3 spans 14 residues. In the case of this clone: Its specificity is unknown.

Only in-frame clones appear in the TCRdb table, and some are missing; sequencing was by immunoSEQ multiplex PCR. This repertoire shows about 65,000 clones, 92% found once; its top ten account for over 1%. Whole-study findings and limits: According to a subsequent analysis, TCR clusters from the first cohort were inclined to appear together in the 120 or so validation repertoires.

The source of this sequence is a woman under 30 in good health and CMV-seronegative. The chain has TRBV6-5 and TRBJ1-2, with 9 nucleotides matching TRBD1. The sample comprised PBMCs. CDR3 sequence: CASSDRGTNYGYTF. The DNA for the CDR3 is TGTGCCAGCAGCGACAGGGGGACTAACTATGGCTACACCTTC.